This T cell receptor beta chain was obtained from a study of early T cells in non-severe SARS-CoV-2 infection. Only a few counts were recorded for this clonotype. J was trimmed by 15 bases and V by 5 bases; bases with no gene match: 4. The CDR3 sequence is 12 residues long. CDR1 and CDR2 from the germline V gene are SGHTA and FQGNSA. TCRdb called the 5' RACE reads again in MiXCR, with one record for every CDR3 protein. The sample shows 50,000 to 55,000 distinct CDR3 sequences, about 10% of them seen only once. Sequencing used whole blood. This receptor was obtained from an adult who was a healthcare worker with PCR-confirmed SARS-CoV-2 infection or an uninfected control (not recorded which). The chain links TRBV7-2 to TRBJ2-1; 13 nucleotides match TRBD2. CDR3 in amino acids: CASSPTSGRRFF. Written as DNA, the CDR3 is TGTGCCAGCAGCCCGACTAGCGGGAGGAGGTTCTTC. Using reference TRBV7-2 and TRBJ2-1 for the parts outside the CDR3, the full variable domain is GAGVSQSPSNKVTEKGKDVELRCDPISGHTALYWYRQSLGQGLEFLIYFQGNSAPDKSGLPSDRFSAERTGGSVSTLTIQRTQQEDSAVYLCASSPTSGRRFFGPGTRLTVL.